This T cell receptor beta chain was obtained from a study of blood T cells in healthy people across ages. Study outcomes and limitations: Estimated diversity across one million T cells was deemed an underestimate. Long-lived and aged donors differed, with more naive CD4+ cells and higher diversity in the long-lived.

The second PCR ran about 6 to 12 cycles with a sample-barcoded 5' primer and J-beta primers. In TCRdb, the 5' RACE reads were re-called with MiXCR into one record per CDR3 protein. The table has hundreds of thousands of distinct CDR3 sequences, 56% seen once. The CDR3 extends over 16 amino acids. Germline V CDR1 and CDR2: LNHNV, YYDKDF (reference sequence). V was clipped by 1 base and J by 4 bases; unmatched bases: 8. Comment on this clonotype: Its specificity is unknown.

No fewer than 6 million PBMCs went into each sample. Extractions gave at least 6 micrograms of total RNA per sample. Sequencing input: blood. V usage is TRBV15 and J usage is TRBJ2-5; 8 bases agree with TRBD2. The sequence was collected from a man between 40 and 49 years old in good health. The CDR3 DNA is TGTGCCACCAGCAGAGCCCTAGCGGGCCTTGGAGAGACCCAGTACTTC. This translates into CATSRALAGLGETQYF.